These 23 T cell receptor beta chains originate from one sample sequenced in a study of blood T cell repertoires in COVID-19. Data came from immunoSEQ multiplex PCR; TCRdb stores just in-frame clones and leaves some out. The sample lists approximately 250,000 clones; around 86% were seen once. The sample taken for sequencing was peripheral blood. These receptors came from a man aged 35 to 55 with active or convalescent COVID-19.

The chain uses TRBV2 and TRBJ2-5; 7 positions match TRBD2. Germline CDR1 is SNHLY and CDR2 is FYNNEI. The CDR3 spans 13 residues. Trimming at V came to 6 bases and at J to 5 bases, leaving 6 bases not matched to a gene. This chain's CDR3 is CASRGGGEETQYF. CDR3 coding DNA: TGTGCCAGCAGGGGGGGAGGGGAGGAGACCCAGTACTTC.

The chain recombines TRBV27 with TRBJ1-3; D remains ambiguous. The CDR3 sequence is 13 residues long. Germline CDR1 MNHEY, CDR2 SMNVEV (reference sequence). The V end was cut by 0 bases, the J end by 4 bases, with 4 bases between. CDR3 protein: CASSLSAGNTIYF. CDR3 DNA sequence: TGTGCCAGCAGTTTATCTGCGGGAAACACCATATATTTT.

The chain recombines TRBV30 with TRBJ2-5, with a possible D match to TRBD1 (6 bases). The V gene lost 3 bases and the J gene lost 5 bases, with 10 bases spanning the gap. Germline V lookup: CDR1 GTSNPN, CDR2 SVGIG (reference sequence). This CDR3 region has 12 residues. The CDR3 nucleotides read TGTGCCTGGAGCCAGGGGTGGGAGACCCAGTACTTC. Translation: CAWSQGWETQYF.

Only one count was recorded for this clone. V and J are TRBV10-2 and TRBJ1-4, with D perhaps TRBD1 (5 bases). V lost 7 bases, J lost 8 bases, and 14 bases lay in between. Germline-derived CDR1 and CDR2 are WSHSY and SAAADI. The CDR3 is made up of 13 amino acids. CDR3 loop: CASTQQAGEKLFF. The CDR3 nucleotides read TGCGCCAGCACCCAACAGGCGGGAGAAAAACTGTTTTTT.

The chain links TRBV15 to TRBJ1-1, with D possibly TRBD1 on 6 matching bases. The CDR3 has 11 amino acids. The germline V gene has CDR1 LNHNV and CDR2 YYDKDF (reference sequence). The V end lost 9 bases, the J end lost 4 bases, and 9 bases lay between the germline ends. CDR3 coding DNA: TGTGCCACGGGGGCGAGCACTGAAGCTTTCTTT. Residues: CATGASTEAFF.

V usage is TRBV19 and J usage is TRBJ1-1; no firm D call. Trimming took off 3 bases at V and 6 bases at J, with 14 bases between the two ends. The germline V gene encodes CDR1 LNHDA and CDR2 SQIVND (reference sequence). The CDR3 sequence is 14 residues long. CDR3 DNA sequence: TGTGCCAGTAGTATCCTGGGAGGGCTCGCTGAAGCTTTCTTT. Translation: CASSILGGLAEAFF.

The chain is built from TRBV24-1 and TRBJ1-2; perhaps TRBD1 as D (5 bases). The CDR3 contains 14 residues. The ends were cut back, 3 bases at V and 5 bases at J, with 12 bases in the middle. Germline CDR1 reads KGHDR; CDR2 reads SFDVKD. The CDR3, as DNA: TGTGCCACCAGTGATGGGGCGGGGTCGTATGGCTACACCTTC. Amino acids: CATSDGAGSYGYTF.

This clone occurred a few times. V gene TRBV3-1 (or the pseudogene TRBV3-2) combines with J gene TRBJ1-5, with 7 positions matching TRBD1. The germline V gene encodes CDR1 LGHDT and CDR2 YNNKEL (reference sequence). CDR3 length equals 15 residues. V shed 1 base, J shed 6 bases, and the junction held 6 bases outside the gene matches. In DNA form, the CDR3 reads TGTGCCAGCAGCCAAGGGACAGGCCTCTCTCAGCCCCAGCATTTT. Its translation is CASSQGTGLSQPQHF.

The chain is built from TRBV27 and TRBJ1-2; D gene uncertain. CDR3 size: 12 residues. The germline gives CDR1 MNHEY, CDR2 SMNVEV (reference sequence). V was cut by 10 bases and J by 8 bases, with 17 bases left in between. The CDR3 spells CATRRSGGGYTF. The CDR3 coding sequence is TGTGCCACCCGTAGGAGCGGCGGAGGCTACACCTTC.

This chain connects TRBV7-5 to TRBJ2-1; TRBD2, the table's D call, lacks a check against the DNA. TRBV7-5 is assigned pseudogene status. CDR3 length: 15 amino acids. The CDR3 reads CVRSRNGETYNEQFF. CDR3 in DNA: TGTGTCAGAAGCCGTAACGGGGAAACATACAATGAGCAGTTCTTC.

J is TRBJ1-2 and V is TRBV11-2, with 9 bases lining up with TRBD1. Germline assignment: CDR1 SGHAT and CDR2 FQNNGV. This CDR3 has 14 residues. V shed 4 bases and J 1 base; nucleotides not matched to a gene: 1. In nucleotides, the CDR3 is TGTGCCAGCAGCTCGACAGGGGGTAACTATGGCTACACCTTC. This gives the protein CASSSTGGNYGYTF.

J is TRBJ1-4 and V is TRBV10-2; the match to TRBD1 covers 11 bases. After removal of 4 bases from V and 8 bases from J, the junction contained 3 bases not matched to a gene. Germline V gene data show CDR1 as WSHSY and CDR2 as SAAADI. The CDR3 spans 14 residues. The CDR3 region is CASSVGQGVEKLFF. The CDR3 bases are TGCGCCAGCAGTGTGGGACAGGGGGTAGAAAAACTGTTTTTT.

The chain links TRBV5-5 to TRBJ1-6; 7 bases match TRBD1. Germline assignment: CDR1 SGHKS and CDR2 YYEKEE (reference sequence). V lost 1 base and J lost 10; bases outside the gene matches: 8. This CDR3 comprises 15 residues. CDR3 nucleotide sequence: TGTGCCAGCAGCTTGACGCGGACAGGCGGATCACCCCTCCACTTT. It is translated as CASSLTRTGGSPLHF.

The chain recombines TRBV27 with TRBJ1-1; 8 bases fit TRBD1. There are 16 residues in the CDR3. V trimming: 6 bases; J trimming: 0 bases; junction bases outside the gene matches: 9. Germline CDR1 and CDR2: MNHEY and SMNVEV (reference sequence). CDR3 sequence (DNA): TGTGCCAGCAGAAGACAGGGCAGGGGGCTGAACACTGAAGCTTTCTTT. Translated: CASRRQGRGLNTEAFF.

This clone came up once. This chain uses TRBV12-3 or TRBV12-4 with TRBJ2-5; TRBD2 is a possible D gene (6 bases). V lost 7 bases and J lost 1, with 10 bases in between. The CDR3 is 13 amino acids. The CDR3 here is CASKMGGQETQYF. CDR3 sequence (DNA): TGTGCCAGCAAAATGGGGGGCCAAGAGACCCAGTACTTC.

This clone has a handful of counts. This chain uses TRBV7-3 with TRBJ2-3; D uncertain. The CDR3 extends over 13 amino acids. V lost 2 bases and J 2 bases, leaving 5 bases between the germline ends. Germline loops: CDR1 SGHTA, CDR2 FQGTGA. The CDR3 sequence is CASSLSLTDTQYF. Written as DNA, the CDR3 is TGTGCCAGCAGCTTATCCCTCACAGATACGCAGTATTTT.

The V and J genes are TRBV19 and TRBJ2-7; D not resolved. Trimming pared 5 bases from V and 3 bases from J, leaving 14 bases between. CDR1 is LNHDA, CDR2 SQIVND, per germline (reference sequence). There are 14 residues in the CDR3. The CDR3 loop is CASSVRVSDYEQYF. The CDR3 nucleotides are TGTGCCAGTAGTGTCCGGGTTTCTGACTACGAGCAGTACTTC.

The chain links TRBV15 to TRBJ1-5; D possibly corresponds to TRBD1 (5 bases). The germline V and J ends were trimmed by 2 bases and 0 bases, with 8 bases remaining between them. Looked up from germline, CDR1 is LNHNV and CDR2 is YYDKDF (reference sequence). The CDR3 runs to 15 residues. This CDR3 is CATSRLDSSNQPQHF. The DNA for the CDR3 is TGTGCCACCAGCAGACTTGACAGTAGCAATCAGCCCCAGCATTTT.

This chain connects TRBV18 to TRBJ1-4; D is possibly TRBD1 (6 bases). Trimming removed 4 bases at V and 4 bases at J, with 13 bases between. Looked up from germline, CDR1 is KGHSH and CDR2 is LQKENI. The CDR3 sequence is 15 residues long. The CDR3 nucleotides read TGTGCCAGCTCACTCAGACAGGCCGATAATGAAAAACTGTTTTTT. Its translation: CASSLRQADNEKLFF.

The rearrangement links TRBV4-2 to TRBJ1-2, with D possibly being TRBD1 (6 bases). The germline CDR1 and CDR2 sequences are LGHNA and YNFKEQ. The germline V and J ends were trimmed by 1 base and 4 bases, with 16 bases remaining between them. CDR3 length: 16 residues. The CDR3 loop reads CASSQAAGDRGYGYTF. Here the CDR3 DNA reads TGTGCCAGCAGCCAAGCCGCAGGGGATAGGGGCTATGGCTACACCTTC.

This clone was seen once. V usage is TRBV6-5 and J usage is TRBJ1-4; TRBD1 matches 11 bases. Germline CDR1 and CDR2: MNHEY and SVGAGI. This CDR3 is 14 amino acids long. Trimming at V came to 4 bases and at J to 7 bases, leaving 2 bases not matched to a gene. The CDR3 region has the DNA TGTGCCAGCAGTTTAGGGACAGGGGGTGAAAAACTGTTTTTT. Protein sequence: CASSLGTGGEKLFF.

The rearrangement links TRBV11-2 to TRBJ2-5, with D possibly matching TRBD1 (6 bases). V shed 3 bases and J shed 4 bases, with 12 bases lying between them. Germline V gives CDR1 SGHAT, CDR2 FQNNGV. CDR3 size: 14 residues. CDR3 DNA sequence: TGTGCCAGCAGCTTCGGGACACATGGAGAGACCCAGTACTTC. The encoded protein is CASSFGTHGETQYF.

CDR3 in amino acids: CASSVQGHTGELFF. The DNA of the CDR3 is TGTGCCAGCAGTGTCCAGGGGCACACCGGGGAGCTGTTTTTT. This rearrangement joins TRBV2 to TRBJ2-2; a possible D gene is TRBD1 (6 bases). The length of the CDR3 is 14 residues. V was clipped by 4 bases and J by 3 bases, with 9 bases between them. CDR1 is SNHLY and CDR2 is FYNNEI in the germline V gene.